This T cell receptor beta chain came from a study of control samples from healthy donors and cancer patients. Per the germline V gene, CDR1 is SEHNR and CDR2 is FQNEAQ (reference sequence). The CDR3 extends over 14 amino acids. With 3 bases removed from V and 1 base from J, the gap between germline ends came to 10 bases. Assay used: immunoSEQ multiplex PCR; TCRdb lists only in-frame clones, some missing. The profile shows 150,000 to 200,000 clones, more than 85% of them singletons. The receptor's source is a woman in her 40s in good health. The chain has TRBV7-9 and TRBJ2-7, with D maybe TRBD1 (6 bases). The sequencing input was blood. CDR3 in DNA: TGTGCCAGCAGCTTTCAAGGGGGATCCTACGAGCAGTACTTC. Protein: CASSFQGGSYEQYF.